The 21 T cell receptor beta chains reported below all come from one sample, sequenced in a study of T cell repertoires in ileal Crohn's disease. TCRdb's table, derived via immunoSEQ multiplex PCR, lists solely in-frame clones and lacks some. The table lists about 8,000 clones, about 82% of them singletons. Regarding time point: inflamed ileum from the surgical specimen. The sample was ileal tissue. The receptors were sampled from an adult with Crohn's disease.

The chain combines TRBV4-3 with TRBJ2-3; D remains ambiguous. CDR1 is LGHNA, CDR2 YSLEER, per germline. V was shortened by 0 bases and J by 0 bases, with 4 bases between the two germline ends. This CDR3 has 14 residues. This CDR3 reads CASSQELSTDTQYF. CDR3 coding DNA: TGCGCCAGCAGCCAAGAACTGAGCACAGATACGCAGTATTTT.

The chain is built from TRBV7-9 and TRBJ1-1; 7 nucleotides align to TRBD1. V trimming: 4 bases; J trimming: 1 base; junction bases outside the gene matches: 6. The germline V gene encodes CDR1 SEHNR and CDR2 FQNEAQ (reference sequence). The CDR3 spans 15 residues. CDR3 in amino acids: CASSSTGSWNTEAFF. Written as DNA, the CDR3 is TGTGCCAGCAGCTCGACAGGGTCCTGGAACACTGAAGCTTTCTTT. Full variable domain (outside the CDR3, taken from reference TRBV7-9 and TRBJ1-1): DTGVSQNPRHKITKRGQNVTFRCDPISEHNRLYWYRQTLGQGPEFLTYFQNEAQLEKSRLLSDRFSAERPKGSFSTLEIQRTEQGDSAMYLCASSSTGSWNTEAFFGQGTRLTVV.

J is TRBJ2-1 and V is TRBV6-1; 9 nucleotides agree with TRBD2. There are 16 residues in the CDR3. V shed 1 base, J shed 7 bases, and the junction held 8 bases outside the gene matches. CDR1 and CDR2 (germline): MNHNS, SASEGT. CDR3 protein: CASSEGPAGGMNEQFF. The DNA of the CDR3 is TGTGCCAGCAGTGAAGGGCCAGCGGGAGGTATGAATGAGCAGTTCTTC.

The rearrangement links TRBV19 to TRBJ2-5, with 15 positions matching TRBD2. Germline CDR1 and CDR2: LNHDA and SQIVND (reference sequence). Trimming removed 6 bases from V and 3 bases from J; junction bases left unmatched: 5. The CDR3 covers 16 residues. The CDR3 bases are TGTGCCAGTAGAGGACTAGCGGGAGGGCCGAAAGAGACCCAGTACTTC. It encodes CASRGLAGGPKETQYF.

This clone was recorded only once. The V call is TRBV7-8, the J call TRBJ2-7; TRBD1 agrees at 8 bases. V trimming: 4 bases; J trimming: 3 bases; junction bases outside the gene matches: 8. The germline V gene has CDR1 SGHVS and CDR2 FQNEAQ. The CDR3 covers 15 residues. The CDR3 DNA reads as TGTGCCAGCAGCTCCCGACAGGGGTTCTTCTACGAGCAGTACTTC. This gives the protein CASSSRQGFFYEQYF.

The CDR3 DNA follows: TGTGCCAGCAGCCCAGGGTTGGAGACCCAGTACTTC. Its protein product is CASSPGLETQYF. V and J are TRBV6-6 and TRBJ2-5; possible D gene TRBD1, 5 bases. This CDR3 comprises 12 residues. Germline V gene lookup returns CDR1 MNHNY and CDR2 SVGAGI (reference sequence). Trimming cost V 6 bases and J 5 bases, with 10 bases left between them.

The V and J genes are TRBV27 and TRBJ2-5; weak D call: TRBD2 (6 bases). From germline, CDR1 is MNHEY and CDR2 SMNVEV (reference sequence). Trimming removed 7 bases at V and 4 bases at J, with 10 bases between. The CDR3 consists of 12 residues. CDR3 coding DNA: TGTGCCAGCATGGGAGCGGGAGAGACCCAGTACTTC. It is translated as CASMGAGETQYF.

This rearrangement joins TRBV27 to TRBJ1-5; 8 bases map to TRBD1. There are 16 residues in the CDR3. The ends lost 5 bases at V and 2 bases at J; junction bases unmatched: 8. Germline CDR1 and CDR2: MNHEY and SMNVEV (reference sequence). The chain's CDR3 is CASSPRAGGGNQPQHF. Written as DNA, the CDR3 is TGTGCCAGCAGTCCTAGGGCAGGGGGCGGCAATCAGCCCCAGCATTTT.

The chain is built from TRBV14 and TRBJ2-5; unclear D gene. The ends were cut back, 0 bases at V and 6 bases at J, with 5 bases in the middle. Per the germline V gene, CDR1 is SGHDN and CDR2 is FVKESK. The CDR3 is 12 amino acids. The CDR3: CASSQDRQTQYF. The CDR3 region has the DNA TGTGCCAGCAGCCAAGATCGTCAGACCCAGTACTTC. The variable domain in full, with the rest retrieved from reference TRBV14 and TRBJ2-5, is EAGVTQFPSHSVIEKGQTVTLRCDPISGHDNLYWYRRVMGKEIKFLLHFVKESKQDESGMPNNRFLAERTGGTYSTLKVQPAELEDSGVYFCASSQDRQTQYFGPGTRLLVL.

The chain recombines TRBV2 with TRBJ1-5; a weak D match, TRBD1 (5 bases). This CDR3 is 13 amino acids long. The germline gives CDR1 SNHLY, CDR2 FYNNEI. The V end lost 6 bases, the J end lost 7 bases, and 13 bases lay between the germline ends. The CDR3 region is CASRGEGGQPQHF. The CDR3, as DNA: TGTGCCAGCAGAGGGGAGGGCGGCCAGCCCCAGCATTTT.

This chain joins TRBV7-8 and TRBJ2-5; TRBD1 matches at 11 bases. CDR3 length: 18 amino acids. CDR1 and CDR2 from the germline V gene are SGHVS and FQNEAQ. With V trimmed by 5 bases and J by 0 bases, 11 bases remained unmatched. CDR3 loop: CASSPAWGTGGYQETQYF. The CDR3 DNA follows: TGTGCCAGCAGCCCAGCTTGGGGGACAGGGGGGTACCAAGAGACCCAGTACTTC.

The chain links TRBV11-2 to TRBJ2-1; TRBD2 might be the D (6 bases). Germline lookup yields CDR1 SGHAT and CDR2 FQNNGV. Between the trimmed V and J ends, which lost 4 bases and 2 bases, there was a span of 9 bases. The CDR3 is 14 amino acids. As DNA, the CDR3 is TGTGCCAGCAGCTCCTTAGCGGCCTACAATGAGCAGTTCTTC. This gives the protein CASSSLAAYNEQFF. Based on the CDR3 plus reference TRBV11-2 and TRBJ2-1, the full variable domain is EAGVAQSPRYKIIEKRQSVAFWCNPISGHATLYWYQQILGQGPKLLIQFQNNGVVDDSQLPKDRFSAERLKGVDSTLKIQPAKLEDSAVYLCASSSLAAYNEQFFGPGTRLTVL.

The genes are TRBV6-4 and TRBJ2-1; D is unresolved. Trimming left V 3 bases short and J 13 bases short, with 16 bases between. This CDR3 is built from 13 residues. Germline V gene lookup returns CDR1 MRHNA and CDR2 SNTAGT. CDR3 sequence: CASSEEGLGNQFF. CDR3 nucleotide sequence: TGTGCCAGCAGTGAGGAAGGGCTCGGAAACCAGTTCTTC.

This chain joins TRBV19 and TRBJ2-7, with D possibly TRBD2 on 6 matching bases. Germline V gives CDR1 LNHDA, CDR2 SQIVND (reference sequence). V lost 5 bases to trimming and J lost 7 bases, with 18 bases between them. The CDR3 contains 14 residues. In nucleotides, the CDR3 is TGTGCCAGTAGTCTCCGGGAGCATATGAGGGAGCAGTACTTC. It is translated as CASSLREHMREQYF. The full variable domain, rest sourced from reference TRBV19 and TRBJ2-7, is DGGITQSPKYLFRKEGQNVTLSCEQNLNHDAMYWYRQDPGQGLRLIYYSQIVNDFQKGDIAEGYSVSREKKESFPLTVTSAQKNPTAFYLCASSLREHMREQYFGPGTRLTVT.

In DNA form, the CDR3 reads TGTGCCAGCAGCTTAGAAGGGACAAAGGGTACGCAGTATTTT. Translation: CASSLEGTKGTQYF. The rearrangement joins TRBV7-9 to TRBJ2-3; possibly TRBD1 for D (6 bases). Per germline, CDR1 SEHNR and CDR2 FQNEAQ (reference sequence). This CDR3 has 14 amino acids. V was trimmed by 1 base and J by 8 bases, leaving 13 bases between them.

The chain's CDR3 is CASSQETGTGDEKLFF. The CDR3 bases are TGTGCCAGCAGCCAAGAGACCGGGACAGGGGATGAAAAACTGTTTTTT. The chain combines TRBV4-2 with TRBJ1-4, with 10 bases matching TRBD1. The germline gives CDR1 LGHNA, CDR2 YNFKEQ. Germline trimming cut 0 bases from V and 6 bases from J; bases unmatched to any gene: 4. This CDR3 is built from 16 residues.

The chain uses TRBV27 and TRBJ2-3; 14 nucleotides align to TRBD2. Germline loops: CDR1 MNHEY, CDR2 SMNVEV (reference sequence). V shed 11 bases and J 6 bases; nucleotides not matched to a gene: 16. CDR3 size: 17 residues. CDR3 residues: CASRVPGLAGDGDTQYF. CDR3 in DNA: TGTGCCTCGCGCGTTCCGGGACTAGCGGGAGACGGGGATACGCAGTATTTT.

This chain connects TRBV5-1 to TRBJ2-6; 9 bases are a match to TRBD1. CDR1 SGHRS and CDR2 YFSETQ come from the germline V gene. The CDR3 consists of 22 residues. V lost 0 bases to trimming and J lost 0 bases; unmatched junction nucleotides: 16. CDR3 bases: TGCGCCAGCAGCTTGGGGGATTTCGGGACAGGGAACTACCGCTCTGGGGCCAACGTCCTGACTTTC. Amino acid sequence: CASSLGDFGTGNYRSGANVLTF.

The CDR3 sequence is CASSKDRERSTEAFF. DNA for the CDR3: TGTGCCAGCAGCAAAGACAGGGAGCGGTCCACTGAAGCTTTCTTT. This chain links TRBV7-8 with TRBJ1-1; 7 positions agree with TRBD1. Germline CDR1 is SGHVS and CDR2 is FQNEAQ. With 5 bases clipped from V and 4 bases from J, the junction kept 10 bases outside the gene matches. The CDR3 has 15 amino acids. The full variable domain, in which reference TRBV7-8 and TRBJ1-1 provide the parts outside the CDR3, is GAGVSQSPRYKVAKRGQDVALRCDPISGHVSLFWYQQALGQGPEFLTYFQNEAQLDKSGLPSDRFFAERPEGSVSTLKIQRTQQEDSAVYLCASSKDRERSTEAFFGQGTRLTVV.

This clone was picked up a small number of times. CDR3 DNA: TGTGCCAGCAGCTTGGCGGCGGCTAGCGGGGACCACGAGCAGTACTTC. It encodes CASSLAAASGDHEQYF. The chain uses TRBV5-4 and TRBJ2-7; the match to TRBD2 covers 9 bases. This CDR3 contains 16 residues. Trimming at V came to 0 bases and at J to 5 bases, leaving 9 bases not matched to a gene. Germline V gives CDR1 SGHNT, CDR2 YYREEE (reference sequence). Together with reference TRBV5-4 and TRBJ2-7, the CDR3 gives the full variable domain: ETGVTQSPTHLIKTRGQQVTLRCSSQSGHNTVSWYQQALGQGPQFIFQYYREEENGRGNFPPRFSGLQFPNYSSELNVNALELDDSALYLCASSLAAASGDHEQYFGPGTRLTVT.

The V call is TRBV11-2, the J call TRBJ1-3, with no clear D. With 1 base removed from V and 7 bases from J, the gap between germline ends came to 11 bases. The CDR3 is made up of 14 amino acids. From germline, CDR1 is SGHAT and CDR2 FQNNGV. The CDR3 DNA follows: TGTGCCAGCAGCTTAGCGGCGGACTATAACACCATATATTTT. Translating gives CASSLAADYNTIYF. The whole variable domain, remainder taken from reference TRBV11-2 and TRBJ1-3, is EAGVAQSPRYKIIEKRQSVAFWCNPISGHATLYWYQQILGQGPKLLIQFQNNGVVDDSQLPKDRFSAERLKGVDSTLKIQPAKLEDSAVYLCASSLAADYNTIYFGEGSWLTVV.